Listed below are T cell receptor beta chains from one sample, sequenced in a study of cytomegalovirus exposure and HLA in healthy donors. TCRdb's copy holds only in-frame clones and misses some; the assay was immunoSEQ multiplex PCR. The sample has about 120,000 clones, around 86% seen once. Sample: PBMCs. All receptors derive from a woman younger than 45 in good health and CMV-seronegative. The CDR3 runs from the conserved cysteine through the conserved F or W. D genes are given only for firm matches. Size is stated for part of the rows, as once, few or many counts, or as a class when the clone is expanded.

abundance | j_gene | d_gene | v_gene | CDR3nt | CDR3aa
- | TRBJ2-7 | - | TRBV7-6 | TGTGCCAGCAGCTTAGTAGCCGCCCGAACAGGTCCCTACGAGCAGTACTTC | CASSLVAARTGPYEQYF
- | TRBJ1-1 | - | TRBV7-6 | TGTGCCAGCAGCCCGGGGACCGCGGGAGAAGCTTTCTTT | CASSPGTAGEAFF
- | TRBJ2-1 | TRBD2 | TRBV5-4 | TGTGCCAGCAGATCGGGACTAGAATACAATGAGCAGTTCTTC | CASRSGLEYNEQFF
- | TRBJ2-7 | TRBD2 | TRBV19 | TGTGCCAGTAGATCCGGGACTAGCGGAACCTACGAGCAGTACTTC | CASRSGTSGTYEQYF
- | TRBJ2-7 | - | TRBV6-6 | TGTGCCAGCAGTTTGACAGCCTACGAGCAGTACTTC | CASSLTAYEQYF
- | TRBJ2-7 | TRBD1 | TRBV11-3 | TGTGCCAGCAGCCCTGGGACAGGGGATGATGAGCAGTACTTC | CASSPGTGDDEQYF
- | TRBJ2-5 | TRBD2 | TRBV5-1 | TGCGCCAGCAGCTTGGGACCCAGCGGGAGCCAAGAGACCCAGTACTTC | CASSLGPSGSQETQYF
- | TRBJ2-5 | - | TRBV18 | TGTGCCAGCTCACCAGAGGGTGAGACCCAGTACTTC | CASSPEGETQYF
few | TRBJ1-1 | - | TRBV7-8 | TGTGCCAGCAGCTTAATGGGGGGGCTTGGGCGGACTGAAGCTTTCTTT | CASSLMGGLGRTEAFF
- | TRBJ2-3 | TRBD2 | TRBV7-2 | TGTGCCAGCAGCTGGGCTAGCGGGAGGACCCCTGGCGGCACAGATACGCAGTATTTT | CASSWASGRTPGGTDTQYF
- | TRBJ2-1 | - | TRBV23-1 | TGCGCCAGCACCGCAGGCACTAGCAGCTACAATGAGCAGTTCTTC | CASTAGTSSYNEQFF
- | TRBJ2-6 | TRBD1 | TRBV28 | TGTGCCAGCAGTTTATTCGGACAGGGAGTATCTGGGGCCAACGTCCTGACTTTC | CASSLFGQGVSGANVLTF
- | TRBJ2-5 | - | TRBV2 | TGTGCCAGCAGTGAGGACAGTGTGGAGACCCAGTACTTC | CASSEDSVETQYF
- | TRBJ2-5 | TRBD2 | TRBV6-5 | TGTGCCAGCAGGAACAGCGGGGACCAAGAGACCCAGTACTTC | CASRNSGDQETQYF
- | TRBJ1-1 | - | TRBV5-4 | TGTGCCAGCAGCGCAAACAGACAGGACACTGAAGCTTTCTTT | CASSANRQDTEAFF
- | TRBJ2-3 | - | TRBV11-3 | TGTGCCAGCAGCATAGCAGTATCAGATACGCAGTATTTT | CASSIAVSDTQYF
- | TRBJ2-1 | TRBD2 | TRBV4-3 | TGCGCCAGCGGGACTCAACTAGCGGGAGGTTACAATGAGCAGTTCTTC | CASGTQLAGGYNEQFF
- | TRBJ2-7 | - | TRBV18 | TGTGCCAGCTCACCGGACAGTTCCTACGAGCAGTACTTC | CASSPDSSYEQYF
- | TRBJ2-1 | TRBD2 | TRBV2 | TGTGCCAGCGGGAGGACTAGTCCCCATGAGCAGTTCTTC | CASGRTSPHEQFF
- | TRBJ2-5 | TRBD2 | TRBV18 | TGTGCCAGCTCACCGTGGCGGGAGGGTAAAGAGACCCAGTACTTC | CASSPWREGKETQYF
- | TRBJ2-7 | TRBD2 | TRBV28 | TGTGCCAGCAGTCCAGGGACTAGCGGGAGGCCTAACGAGCAGTACTTC | CASSPGTSGRPNEQYF
- | TRBJ2-1 | TRBD1 | TRBV2 | TGTGCCAGCAGGGATACAGGGGGCAGTGAGCAGTTCTTC | CASRDTGGSEQFF
- | TRBJ2-3 | - | TRBV4-3 | TGCGCCAGCAGCCAAGGGACCCAGGGGACGCAGTATTTT | CASSQGTQGTQYF
- | TRBJ2-7 | TRBD1 | TRBV30 | TGTGCCAGGGGACAGGGAGTCCACGAGCAGTACTTC | CARGQGVHEQYF
- | TRBJ2-3 | TRBD1 | TRBV15 | TGTGCCACCAGCAGAGGGACAGGGAGTACAGATACGCAGTATTTT | CATSRGTGSTDTQYF
- | TRBJ1-5 | - | TRBV5-6 | TGTGCCAGCAGCTTGTTAGGGGGCAATCAGCCCCAGCATTTT | CASSLLGGNQPQHF
- | TRBJ2-1 | TRBD1 | TRBV15 | TGTGCCACCAGCAGAACAGGGGTGAGCAATGAGCAGTTCTTC | CATSRTGVSNEQFF
few | TRBJ1-2 | TRBD1 | TRBV7-8 | TGTGCCAGCAGCTTAGCAGTGACAGGGCATCCCTATGGCTACACCTTC | CASSLAVTGHPYGYTF
- | TRBJ2-2 | - | TRBV5-6 | TGTGCCAGCAGCGCGGAGGGTCAGGGCCCCACCGGGGAGCTGTTTTTT | CASSAEGQGPTGELFF
- | TRBJ2-3 | - | TRBV7-9 | TGTGCCAGCAGCTTAGATATGACAGGCACAGATACGCAGTATTTT | CASSLDMTGTDTQYF
- | TRBJ2-1 | - | TRBV5-1 | TGCGCCAGCAGCTTGGCTACGGGAGCGAGGGATGAGCAGTTCTTC | CASSLATGARDEQFF
- | TRBJ1-1 | - | TRBV10-3 | TGTGCCATCAGAATACAGGGAGTGGAGACTGAAGCTTTCTTT | CAIRIQGVETEAFF
- | TRBJ2-1 | TRBD2 | TRBV6-4 | TGTGCCAGCAGTGACTCGGATCTAGCGGACAAGCAGTTCTTC | CASSDSDLADKQFF
- | TRBJ2-2 | - | TRBV7-3 | TGTGCCAGCAGCGGCGGGTCCGACACCGGGGAGCTGTTTTTT | CASSGGSDTGELFF
- | TRBJ2-1 | - | TRBV7-9 | TGTGCCATGGGGGCTAGCAGAAACAATGAGCAGTTCTTC | CAMGASRNNEQFF
- | TRBJ2-1 | TRBD2 | TRBV9 | TGTGCCAGCAGCGCAGCGGGAGATGCCGTCGGTGAGCAGTTCTTC | CASSAAGDAVGEQFF
- | TRBJ2-2 | - | TRBV14 | TGTGCCAGCAGCCAACTACTTGACACCGGGGAGCTGTTTTTT | CASSQLLDTGELFF
- | TRBJ2-6 | - | TRBV7-2 | TGTGCCAGCAGCTCCGGGAAAAGCAGGTCTGGGGCCAACGTCCTGACTTTC | CASSSGKSRSGANVLTF
- | TRBJ2-2 | - | TRBV6-1 | TGTGCCAGCAGTGAGGAGGCAATCACCGGGGAGCTGTTTTTT | CASSEEAITGELFF
- | TRBJ1-5 | TRBD1 | TRBV6-4 | TGTGCCAGCAGTGAGGGACAGGGGGCCGGGCAGCCCCAGCATTTT | CASSEGQGAGQPQHF
- | TRBJ1-6 | TRBD1 | TRBV28 | TGTGCCAGCAGTACGGGACAGGGGAGTTCACCCCTCCACTTT | CASSTGQGSSPLHF
- | TRBJ1-5 | - | TRBV28 | TGTGCCAGCAGGTCACAGCAACTATTGGAGGCCCAGCATTTT | CASRSQQLLEAQHF
- | TRBJ1-1 | - | TRBV6-6 | TGTGCCAGCAGTGGCCTGACTAAGGGTCACACTGAAGCTTTCTTT | CASSGLTKGHTEAFF
- | TRBJ2-7 | TRBD2 | TRBV5-6 | TGTGCCAGCAGAAGGCTAGCGGGAAATCGAGGTTACGAGCAGTACTTC | CASRRLAGNRGYEQYF
- | TRBJ2-7 | TRBD2 | TRBV10-3 | TGTGCCATCAGCCCGGTAGCGGGAGAGCTAACTCAGTACTTC | CAISPVAGELTQYF
- | TRBJ1-4 | - | TRBV28 | TGTGCCAGCAGAACGACAGGAGATGGTGAAAAACTGTTTTTT | CASRTTGDGEKLFF
medium-sized | TRBJ1-2 | - | TRBV11-2 | TGTGCCAGCAGTCTAGGGGCTAGCTATGGCTACACCTTC | CASSLGASYGYTF
- | TRBJ1-2 | - | TRBV25-1 | TGTGCCAGCAGTCGGGCAGGGTTGAATGGCTACACCTTC | CASSRAGLNGYTF
- | TRBJ2-1 | - | TRBV5-6 | TGTGCCAGCAGCTCCGGGGACAAGATTTACAATGAGCAGTTCTTC | CASSSGDKIYNEQFF
- | TRBJ2-7 | TRBD2 | TRBV5-4 | TGTGCCAGCAGCTTGGACGGCGGGAGGGCCGACGAGCAGTACTTC | CASSLDGGRADEQYF
- | TRBJ2-1 | - | TRBV7-9 | TGTGCCAGCAGCTCAAGCGGTCTTTTATTGCGGGACAATGAGCAGTTCTTC | CASSSSGLLLRDNEQFF
- | TRBJ2-6 | - | TRBV5-1 | TGCGCCAGCAGCTTGGTATCGGCCCAGGGCGCTGGGGCCAACGTCCTGACTTTC | CASSLVSAQGAGANVLTF
- | TRBJ2-5 | TRBD1 | TRBV7-2 | TGTGCCAGCAGGGAGGGACAGGCAACAGAGACCCAGTACTTC | CASREGQATETQYF
- | TRBJ2-3 | - | TRBV5-1 | TGCGCCAGCAGCTTGGGTCAGGGTTTCGGAGCCTCGCGCACAGATACGCAGTATTTT | CASSLGQGFGASRTDTQYF
- | TRBJ1-1 | - | TRBV25-1 | TGTGCCAGCAGCGCCCTCGGGGGGGCCACTGAAGCTTTCTTT | CASSALGGATEAFF